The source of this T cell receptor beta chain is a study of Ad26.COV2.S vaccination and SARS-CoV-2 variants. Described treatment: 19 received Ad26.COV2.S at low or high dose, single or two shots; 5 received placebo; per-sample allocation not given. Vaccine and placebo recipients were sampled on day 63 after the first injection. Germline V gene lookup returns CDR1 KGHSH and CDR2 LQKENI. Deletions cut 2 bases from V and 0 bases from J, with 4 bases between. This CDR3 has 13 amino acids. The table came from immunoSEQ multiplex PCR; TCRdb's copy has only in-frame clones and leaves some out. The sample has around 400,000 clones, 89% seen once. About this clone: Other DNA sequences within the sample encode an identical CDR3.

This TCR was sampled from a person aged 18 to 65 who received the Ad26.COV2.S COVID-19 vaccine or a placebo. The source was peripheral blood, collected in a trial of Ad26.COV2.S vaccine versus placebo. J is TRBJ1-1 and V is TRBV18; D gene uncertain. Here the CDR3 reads CASSPDMNTEAFF. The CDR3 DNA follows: TGTGCCAGCTCACCAGACATGAACACTGAAGCTTTCTTT.